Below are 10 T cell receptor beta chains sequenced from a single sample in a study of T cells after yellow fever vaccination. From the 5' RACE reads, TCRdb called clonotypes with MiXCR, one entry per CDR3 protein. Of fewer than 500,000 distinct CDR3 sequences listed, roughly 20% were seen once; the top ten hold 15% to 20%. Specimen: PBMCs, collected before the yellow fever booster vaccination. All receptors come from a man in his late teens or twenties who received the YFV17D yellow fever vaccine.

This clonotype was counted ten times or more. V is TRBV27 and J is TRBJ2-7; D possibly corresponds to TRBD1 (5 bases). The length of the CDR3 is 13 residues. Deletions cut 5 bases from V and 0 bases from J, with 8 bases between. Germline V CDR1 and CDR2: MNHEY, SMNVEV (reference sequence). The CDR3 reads CASSPQGSYEQYV. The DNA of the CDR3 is TGTGCCAGCAGTCCGCAGGGCTCCTACGAGCAGTACGTC.

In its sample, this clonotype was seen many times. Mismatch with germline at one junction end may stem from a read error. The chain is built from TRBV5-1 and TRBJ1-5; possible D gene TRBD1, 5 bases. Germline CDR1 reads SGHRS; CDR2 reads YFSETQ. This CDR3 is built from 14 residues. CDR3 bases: TGTGCCAGCTCACCAAGAGGGGGCAATCAGCCCCAGCATTTT. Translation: CASSPRGGNQPQHF.

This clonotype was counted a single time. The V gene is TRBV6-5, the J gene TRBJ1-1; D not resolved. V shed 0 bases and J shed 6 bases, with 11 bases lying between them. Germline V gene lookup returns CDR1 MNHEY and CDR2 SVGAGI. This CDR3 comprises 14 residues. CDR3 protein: CASSYSRTGSEAFF. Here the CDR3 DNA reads TGTGCCAGCAGTTACTCGAGAACTGGGTCTGAAGCTTTCTTT.

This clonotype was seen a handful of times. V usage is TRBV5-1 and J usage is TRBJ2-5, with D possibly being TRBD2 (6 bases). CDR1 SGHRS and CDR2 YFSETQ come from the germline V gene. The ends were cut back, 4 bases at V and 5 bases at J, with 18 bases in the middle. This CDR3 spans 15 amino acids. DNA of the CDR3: TGCGCCAGCAGCCGGGGGTTGGGAGGCGTCGAGACCCAGTACTTC. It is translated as CASSRGLGGVETQYF.

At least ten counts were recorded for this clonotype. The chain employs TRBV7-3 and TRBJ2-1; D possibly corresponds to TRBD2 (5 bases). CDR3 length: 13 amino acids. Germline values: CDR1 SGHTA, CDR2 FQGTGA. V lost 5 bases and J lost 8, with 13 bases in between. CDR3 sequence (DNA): TGTGCCAGCAGCCTCGGGGTCGGGGATGAGCAGTTCTTC. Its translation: CASSLGVGDEQFF.

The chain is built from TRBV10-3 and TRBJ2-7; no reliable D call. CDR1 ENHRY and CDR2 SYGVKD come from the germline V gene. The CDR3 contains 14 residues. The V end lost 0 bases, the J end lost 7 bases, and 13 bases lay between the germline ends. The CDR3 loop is CAISESPFNGEQYV. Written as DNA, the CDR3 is TGTGCCATCAGTGAGTCCCCTTTCAACGGGGAGCAGTACGTC.

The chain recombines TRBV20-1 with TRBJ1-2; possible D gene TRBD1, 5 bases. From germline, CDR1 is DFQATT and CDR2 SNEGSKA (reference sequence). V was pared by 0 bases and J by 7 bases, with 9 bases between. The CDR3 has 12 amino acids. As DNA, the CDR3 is TGCAGTGCTAGAGATCTGACAGCTGGCTACACCTTC. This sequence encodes CSARDLTAGYTF.

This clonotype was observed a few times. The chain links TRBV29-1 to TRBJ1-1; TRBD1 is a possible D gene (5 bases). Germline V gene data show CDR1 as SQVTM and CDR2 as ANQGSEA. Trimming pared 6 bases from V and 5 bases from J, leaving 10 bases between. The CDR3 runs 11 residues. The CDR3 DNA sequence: TGCAGCGTAGTCTGGGGGACTGAAGCTTTCTTT. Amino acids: CSVVWGTEAFF.

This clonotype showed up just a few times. The CDR3 region has the DNA TGCAGCGTTGTCTCTGGCTACGAGCAGTACGTC. This codes for CSVVSGYEQYV. The chain carries TRBV29-1 and TRBJ2-7; no clear D. CDR1 and CDR2 from the germline V gene are SQVTM and ANQGSEA. This CDR3 is built from 11 residues. V dropped 4 bases and J dropped 3 bases, with 7 bases sitting between them.

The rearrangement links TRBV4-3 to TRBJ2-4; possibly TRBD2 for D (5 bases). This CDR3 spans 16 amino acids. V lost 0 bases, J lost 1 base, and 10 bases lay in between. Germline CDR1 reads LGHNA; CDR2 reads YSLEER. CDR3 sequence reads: CASSQDRGRAKNIQYF. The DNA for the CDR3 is TGCGCCAGCAGCCAAGATCGGGGAAGGGCCAAAAACATTCAGTACTTC.